This T cell receptor beta chain was identified during a study of T-cell reconstitution after alpha-beta-depleted transplantation in children. The CDR3 consists of 16 residues. Trimming shortened V by 5 bases and J by 8 bases, and 22 bases separated the two germline ends. Germline lookup yields CDR1 SEHNR and CDR2 FQNEAQ (reference sequence). This clonotype was counted a few times. Its antigen is unknown. Study outcomes and limitations: Newly generated T cells supplied most T-cell counts and diversity one year post-transplant. It was reported that alpha-beta T cells came from several hundred expanded graft clones (about two months after transplant).

A library of TCRbeta sequences, prepared with unique molecular identifiers, was generated. TCRdb processed the PCR reads anew with MiXCR; each CDR3 protein has one entry. The sample records 670,000 or so distinct CDR3 sequences, 10% to 15% being singletons. The clonotype originates from a girl aged 2 to 10 with congenital amegakaryocytic thrombocytopenia, due to receive a stem cell transplant. V and J are TRBV7-9 and TRBJ2-1, with a tentative D call TRBD1 (5 bases). Source: PBMCs, taken before TCRalphabeta/CD19-depleted stem cell transplant. As DNA, the CDR3 is TGTGCCAGCAGCACGACCCCCAGGGTTCGTCCCGATGAGCAGTTCTTC. Protein: CASSTTPRVRPDEQFF.